What follows are 4 T cell receptor beta chains derived from one specimen sequenced in a study of T cells in Graves' hyperthyroidism and ophthalmopathy. From RNA transcripts, TCR beta CDR3 regions were amplified. With the HTBI primer set, the TCR CDR3 went through a first round of RT-PCR. MiXCR was run by TCRdb on the multiplex PCR reads, yielding one entry per CDR3 protein. The data contain hundreds of thousands of distinct CDR3 sequences, around a sixth of them singletons. The sequencing input was blood. All receptors come from a young woman with Graves' hyperthyroidism.

This clonotype has a count of ten or more. This rearrangement joins TRBV6-1 to TRBJ1-4; 9 bases are a match to TRBD1. The CDR3 has 15 amino acids. CDR1 and CDR2 from the germline V gene are MNHNS and SASEGT. CDR3 loop: CDFPGQGPTNEKLFF. CDR3 coding DNA: TGTGACTTCCCTGGACAGGGGCCAACTAATGAAAAACTGTTTTTT.

The chain recombines TRBV9 with TRBJ2-3; D is possibly TRBD1 (5 bases). V shed 4 bases and J shed 0 bases, with 18 bases lying between them. The CDR3 length is 17 residues. Germline V gives CDR1 SGDLS, CDR2 YYNGEE. The CDR3 spells CASSFSTAGSSTDTQYF. The CDR3 region has the DNA TGTGCCAGCAGCTTCTCGACAGCAGGTTCTAGCACAGATACGCAGTATTTT.

A word on this clonotype: One base away lies a much larger clone, so this may be a sequencing read error. The chain joins TRBV4-2 to TRBJ2-1; tentatively, D is TRBD1 or TRBD2 (6 bases each). The germline V gene encodes CDR1 LGHNA and CDR2 YNFKEQ. This CDR3 comprises 13 residues. The V and J ends lost 4 bases and 10 bases respectively, with 14 bases between them. CDR3 bases: TGTGCCAGCAGCCCAGATCGGGGGCGGGAGCAGTTCTTC. Residues: CASSPDRGREQFF.

There are a few counts of this clonotype. The chain couples TRBV5-1 to TRBJ2-1; 7 nucleotides agree with TRBD1. The CDR3 contains 15 residues. Per the germline V gene, CDR1 is SGHRS and CDR2 is YFSETQ. Trimming at V came to 3 bases and at J to 1 base, leaving 4 bases not matched to a gene. In DNA form, the CDR3 reads TGCGCCAGCAGCTCCAGGGGGTTATCCTACAATGAGCAGTTCTTC. As protein: CASSSRGLSYNEQFF.